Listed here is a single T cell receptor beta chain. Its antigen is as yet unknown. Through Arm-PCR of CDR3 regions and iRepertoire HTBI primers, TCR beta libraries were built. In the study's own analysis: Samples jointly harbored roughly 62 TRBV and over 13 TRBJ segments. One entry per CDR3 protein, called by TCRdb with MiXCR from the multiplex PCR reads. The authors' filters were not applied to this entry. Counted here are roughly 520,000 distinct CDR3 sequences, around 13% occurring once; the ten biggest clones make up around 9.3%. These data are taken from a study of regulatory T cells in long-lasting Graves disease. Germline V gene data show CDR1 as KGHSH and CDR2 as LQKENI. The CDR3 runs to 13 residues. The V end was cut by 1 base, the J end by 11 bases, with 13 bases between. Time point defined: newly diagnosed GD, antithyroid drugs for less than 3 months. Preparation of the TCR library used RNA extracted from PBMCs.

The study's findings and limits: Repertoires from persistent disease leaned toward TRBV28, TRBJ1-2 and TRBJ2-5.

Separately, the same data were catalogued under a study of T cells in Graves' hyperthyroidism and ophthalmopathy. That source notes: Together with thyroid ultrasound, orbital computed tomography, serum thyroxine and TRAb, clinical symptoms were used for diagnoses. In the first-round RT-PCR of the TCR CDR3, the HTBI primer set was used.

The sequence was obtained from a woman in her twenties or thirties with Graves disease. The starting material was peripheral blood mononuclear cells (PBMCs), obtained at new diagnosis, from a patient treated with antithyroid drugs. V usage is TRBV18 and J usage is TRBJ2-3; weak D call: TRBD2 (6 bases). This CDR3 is CASSPRGGEGQYF. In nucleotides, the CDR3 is TGTGCCAGCTCACCACGGGGCGGGGAAGGGCAGTATTTT.